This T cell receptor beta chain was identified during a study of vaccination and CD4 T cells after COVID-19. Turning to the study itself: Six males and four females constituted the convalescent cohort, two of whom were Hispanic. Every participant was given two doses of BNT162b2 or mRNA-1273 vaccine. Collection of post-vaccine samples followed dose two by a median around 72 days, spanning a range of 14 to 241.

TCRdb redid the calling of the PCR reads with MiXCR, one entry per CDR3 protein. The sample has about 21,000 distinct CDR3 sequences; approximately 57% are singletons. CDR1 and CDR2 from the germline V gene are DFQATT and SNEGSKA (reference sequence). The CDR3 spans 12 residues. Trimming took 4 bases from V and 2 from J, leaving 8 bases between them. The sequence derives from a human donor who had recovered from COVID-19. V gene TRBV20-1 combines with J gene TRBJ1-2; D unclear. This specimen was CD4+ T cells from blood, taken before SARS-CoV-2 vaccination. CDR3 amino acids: CSAKTENYGYTF. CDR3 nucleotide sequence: TGCAGTGCTAAAACAGAGAACTATGGCTACACCTTC.